The 17 T cell receptor beta chains presented below share a single source sample, sequenced in a study of beta chain features in type 1 diabetes. General study points: TCRB CDR3 length was moderately but significantly reduced in all four CD4+ subsets of Type 1 diabetes patients.

The antigens for these receptors are not known. Investigators reverse transcribed all isolated RNA, so they sequenced expressed TCRB transcripts. Profiling relied on immunoSEQ multiplex PCR, and the TCRdb table lists in-frame clones only, not all of them. The table records roughly 350,000 clones, roughly a tenth of them present only once. What was sequenced was central memory CD4+ T cells from blood. The source of these receptors is a man aged 25 to 40 with type 1 diabetes.

The table lists this clone with a few counts. The rearrangement joins TRBV5-1 to TRBJ1-1; no reliable D call. The CDR3 totals 16 residues. Looked up from germline, CDR1 is SGHRS and CDR2 is YFSETQ. The germline V and J ends were trimmed by 0 bases and 2 bases, with 14 bases remaining between them. CDR3 nucleotides: TGCGCCAGCAGCTTGGGGGAACAGCGAACAAACACTGAAGCTTTCTTT. Translating it yields CASSLGEQRTNTEAFF.

DNA of the CDR3: TGTGCCAGCAGTGGGACCTCGGGACTAAAGAATCAGTACTTC. Translated, it gives CASSGTSGLKNQYF. The chain is built from TRBV6-1 and TRBJ2-5, with TRBD2 identical over 7 bases. The CDR3 is 14 amino acids. The V gene's germline CDR1 is MNHNS and CDR2 SASEGT. Losses at the gene ends were 4 bases for V and 11 bases for J; bases not matched to a gene: 13.

The CDR3 loop is CASSQTNYGYTF. The CDR3 bases are TGTGCCAGCAGTCAAACTAACTATGGCTACACCTTC. The chain couples TRBV6-5 to TRBJ1-2; no clear D gene. The germline V gene has CDR1 MNHEY and CDR2 SVGAGI. The ends were cut back, 5 bases at V and 0 bases at J, with 4 bases in the middle. The CDR3 runs to 12 residues.

This clone showed up just a few times. This chain uses TRBV18 with TRBJ2-7; TRBD1 matches 8 bases. This CDR3 comprises 13 residues. Germline V CDR1 and CDR2: KGHSH, LQKENI. J was trimmed by 5 bases and V by 10 bases; bases with no gene match: 10. The CDR3 is CATLGQGSHEQYF. The DNA of the CDR3 is TGTGCCACCTTAGGACAGGGAAGCCACGAGCAGTACTTC.

This clone was observed at least ten times. V is TRBV5-1 and J is TRBJ1-1; TRBD1 might be the D (5 bases). The germline V gene encodes CDR1 SGHRS and CDR2 YFSETQ. V was shortened by 7 bases and J by 0 bases, with 16 bases between the two germline ends. The CDR3 has 15 residues. In DNA, the CDR3 is TGCGCCAGCCAGGGAGGGAACGGGATGAACACTGAAGCTTTCTTT. Residues: CASQGGNGMNTEAFF.

The chain employs TRBV5-4 and TRBJ1-4; a possible D gene is TRBD1 (6 bases). This CDR3 contains 15 residues. Germline V gives CDR1 SGHNT, CDR2 YYREEE (reference sequence). The V end lost 4 bases, the J end lost 2 bases, and 12 bases lay between the germline ends. CDR3 loop: CASSTGGATNEKLFF. CDR3 bases: TGTGCCAGCAGCACCGGGGGGGCGACTAATGAAAAACTGTTTTTT.

The sample holds a few counts of this clone. Other DNA sequences from this sample encode an identical CDR3 as well. V usage is TRBV5-4 and J usage is TRBJ2-1; TRBD1 might be the D (6 bases). Deletions cut 3 bases from V and 0 bases from J, with 10 bases between. Germline V gene sequence: CDR1 SGHNT, CDR2 YYREEE (reference sequence). The CDR3 covers 15 residues. CDR3 sequence (DNA): TGTGCCAGCAGCTCCGGGACAAGCTCCTACAATGAGCAGTTCTTC. It encodes CASSSGTSSYNEQFF.

This clone was observed at least ten times. The J gene is TRBJ2-3, the V gene TRBV7-8, with 9 bases lining up with TRBD1. From germline, CDR1 is SGHVS and CDR2 FQNEAQ. The CDR3 has 14 residues. The V and J ends lost 5 bases and 4 bases, in that order; junction bases with no gene match: 4. CDR3 nucleotide sequence: TGTGCCAGCAGCACGACAGGGGGATCAGATACGCAGTATTTT. It encodes CASSTTGGSDTQYF.

This clone appeared a few times. This sequence joins TRBV10-3 and TRBJ1-3, with 7 bases identical to TRBD1. Trimming cost V 6 bases and J 1 base; bases outside gene matches: 12. The germline V gene encodes CDR1 ENHRY and CDR2 SYGVKD. This CDR3 spans 17 amino acids. The CDR3 spells CAIRPGTAAWSGNTIYF. DNA of the CDR3: TGTGCCATCAGACCCGGGACAGCCGCCTGGTCTGGAAACACCATATATTTT.

This clone has just a few counts. This rearrangement joins TRBV7-9 to TRBJ2-1; 7 positions agree with TRBD1. Germline CDR1 and CDR2: SEHNR and FQNEAQ (reference sequence). The V gene end was trimmed by 6 bases and the J gene end by 0 bases; junction bases not matched to a gene: 8. The CDR3 is 16 residues long. CDR3 nucleotides: TGTGCCAGCAGTCAAAGGGGGCGTAGCTCCTACAATGAGCAGTTCTTC. Translation gives CASSQRGRSSYNEQFF.

The rearrangement uses TRBV15 and TRBJ1-5, with D possibly TRBD1 on 5 matching bases. Trimming left V 2 bases short and J 5 bases short, with 7 bases between. Germline CDR1 is LNHNV and CDR2 is YYDKDF (reference sequence). The CDR3 runs 13 residues. The CDR3 sequence: CATSRQGDQPQHF. In DNA, the CDR3 is TGTGCCACCAGCAGACAGGGTGATCAGCCCCAGCATTTT.

This clone was detected a few times. V and J are TRBV5-1 and TRBJ1-4; 7 positions match TRBD1. This CDR3 region has 15 residues. With V trimmed by 4 bases and J by 8 bases, 11 bases remained unmatched. Germline V gene lookup returns CDR1 SGHRS and CDR2 YFSETQ. The CDR3 bases are TGCGCCAGCAGCCTCAGACAGGGAAGTGGCGAAAAACTGTTTTTT. Translation: CASSLRQGSGEKLFF.

The gene calls are TRBV19 and TRBJ1-2; D is ambiguous. V was cut by 3 bases and J by 0 bases, with 8 bases left in between. The CDR3 is 14 residues long. CDR1 LNHDA and CDR2 SQIVND come from the germline V gene (reference sequence). CDR3 nucleotides: TGTGCCAGTAGTATGGTCCCCTCTAACTATGGCTACACCTTC. Translated: CASSMVPSNYGYTF.

Of note for this clone: Compared with germline, one end of the junction differs, possibly owing to a read error. The chain combines TRBV7-7 with TRBJ2-7, with a tentative D call TRBD2 (5 bases). CDR3 length equals 15 residues. Per the germline V gene, CDR1 is SSHAT and CDR2 is FNYEAQ (reference sequence). Here the CDR3 reads CASSLSYEGSYEQYF. DNA for the CDR3: TGTGCTAGCAGCTTATCGTACGAGGGTTCCTACGAGCAGTACTTC.

In its sample, this clone was seen a few times. The rearrangement joins TRBV11-3 to TRBJ2-2, with a weak D call TRBD2 (7 bases). Germline CDR1 SGHNT, CDR2 YENEEA. The CDR3 runs to 15 residues. Trimming removed 4 bases at V and 3 bases at J, with 12 bases between. In DNA, the CDR3 is TGTGCCAGCAGCTCATCGGGGGGCGACACCGGGGAGCTGTTTTTT. Its protein is CASSSSGGDTGELFF. Combining the CDR3 with reference TRBV11-3 and TRBJ2-2 gives the whole variable domain EAGVVQSPRYKIIEKKQPVAFWCNPISGHNTLYWYLQNLGQGPELLIRYENEEAVDDSQLPKDRFSAERLKGVDSTLKIQPAELGDSAVYLCASSSSGGDTGELFFGEGSRLTVL.

As for this clone: A much larger clone sits a single nucleotide away, making a read error possible. The chain links TRBV6-5 to TRBJ2-5, with a tentative D call TRBD2 (6 bases). CDR1 is MNHEY, CDR2 SVGAGI, per germline. V was trimmed by 6 bases and J by 1 base, leaving 9 bases between them. CDR3 size: 13 residues. The CDR3 nucleotides are TGTGCCAGCAGCCGGGACTTCCAAGAGACCCAGTACTTC. It yields the protein CASSRDFQETQYF.

This clone turned up a few times. The chain recombines TRBV6-5 with TRBJ1-1, with 10 positions matching TRBD1. The CDR3 runs 16 residues. V lost 2 bases, J lost 0 bases, and 3 bases stayed unmatched. The germline gives CDR1 MNHEY, CDR2 SVGAGI. The chain's CDR3 is CASSYRTGGVNTEAFF. The CDR3 nucleotides read TGTGCCAGCAGTTACAGGACAGGGGGGGTGAACACTGAAGCTTTCTTT.